Listed here are 20 T cell receptor beta chains from one sample, sequenced in a study of blood T cell repertoires in COVID-19. The method was immunoSEQ multiplex PCR; TCRdb's version includes in-frame clones alone and lacks a portion of them. Of 200,000 to 300,000 clones detected, about 86% appear once; the ten largest clones hold under 2%. The sequencing input was peripheral blood. Source of these receptors: a man aged 30 to 45 with active or convalescent COVID-19.

This clone turned up a few times. CDR3 DNA sequence: TGTGCCAGCAGTTTACATTGGAGGGAAGTTGACTATGGCTACACCTTC. It specifies CASSLHWREVDYGYTF. The chain carries TRBV27 and TRBJ1-2; D unclear. The CDR3 sequence is 16 residues long. Trimming pared 2 bases from V and 3 bases from J, leaving 16 bases between. From germline, CDR1 is MNHEY and CDR2 SMNVEV (reference sequence).

This clone appeared a single time. The chain recombines TRBV11-3 with TRBJ1-2, with TRBD1 matching over 7 bases. Trimming removed 1 base from V and 1 base from J; junction bases left unmatched: 9. Germline V lookup: CDR1 SGHNT, CDR2 YENEEA. The CDR3 is 17 amino acids. The CDR3 DNA reads TGTGCCAGCAGCTTAGGCAACAGGGGAGTGGATAACTATGGCTACACCTTC. Protein sequence: CASSLGNRGVDNYGYTF.

This chain connects TRBV10-2 to TRBJ2-7; D remains ambiguous. The germline V and J ends were trimmed by 3 bases and 1 base, with 7 bases remaining between them. CDR1 is WSHSY, CDR2 SAAADI, per germline. The CDR3 spans 13 residues. The CDR3 coding sequence is TGCGCCAGCAGTGACCCAGATTCCTACGAGCAGTACTTC. Translating gives CASSDPDSYEQYF.

V gene TRBV24-1 combines with J gene TRBJ1-4; 9 nucleotides line up with TRBD1. The J segment lost 8 bases and the V segment lost 10 bases, leaving 10 bases of the junction unmatched. CDR3 length: 14 amino acids. CDR1 KGHDR and CDR2 SFDVKD come from the germline V gene. The CDR3 DNA is TGTGCCACGCATTCACAGGGGGCTAGGGAAAAACTGTTTTTT. Protein: CATHSQGAREKLFF.

This clone was found a few times. This CDR3 reads CASSEEEAYQPQHF. DNA of the CDR3: TGTGCCAGCAGTGAAGAGGAGGCCTATCAGCCCCAGCATTTT. The chain has TRBV6-1 and TRBJ1-5; the D is unclear. The V gene lost 1 base and the J gene lost 5 bases, with 9 bases spanning the gap. The length of the CDR3 is 14 residues. Per the germline V gene, CDR1 is MNHNS and CDR2 is SASEGT.

The chain couples TRBV5-1 to TRBJ1-1; D gene ambiguous. From germline, CDR1 is SGHRS and CDR2 YFSETQ. Trimming pared 6 bases from V and 2 bases from J, leaving 20 bases between. The CDR3 runs 16 residues. The CDR3 here is CASKSEFSTANTEAFF. Here the CDR3 DNA reads TGCGCCAGCAAGTCCGAATTTAGTACAGCAAACACTGAAGCTTTCTTT.

This sequence joins TRBV7-9 and TRBJ2-7, with 8 bases lining up with TRBD2. V lost 2 bases to trimming and J lost 0 bases; unmatched junction nucleotides: 9. CDR1 and CDR2 (germline): SEHNR, FQNEAQ (reference sequence). The CDR3 covers 17 residues. The CDR3 bases are TGTGCCAGCAGCTTATCACTAGCGGTCTGGAGCTCCTACGAGCAGTACTTC. Translation gives CASSLSLAVWSSYEQYF.

Judged by abundance, this clone is medium-sized. The CDR3 is CASSQRGYYGYTF. The CDR3 nucleotides are TGTGCCAGTAGTCAGAGAGGGTACTATGGCTACACCTTC. This rearrangement joins TRBV19 to TRBJ1-2, with unresolved D. The V gene lost 5 bases and the J gene lost 3 bases, with 10 bases spanning the gap. The CDR3 length is 13 residues. CDR1 and CDR2 from the germline V gene are LNHDA and SQIVND (reference sequence).

The rearrangement uses TRBV19 and TRBJ1-6; D ambiguous. V was trimmed by 8 bases and J by 4 bases, leaving 12 bases between them. CDR1 and CDR2 (germline): LNHDA, SQIVND (reference sequence). The CDR3 covers 14 residues. The CDR3 is CASVGHGYNSPLHF. The CDR3 region has the DNA TGTGCCAGTGTTGGCCACGGGTATAATTCACCCCTCCACTTT.

There are a few counts of this clone. The gene calls are TRBV7-8 and TRBJ2-6; D unclear. V gave up 3 bases and J gave up 2 bases, with 8 bases separating them. The CDR3 runs 15 residues. From germline, CDR1 is SGHVS and CDR2 FQNEAQ. CDR3 residues: CASSFTQAGANVLTF. The CDR3, as DNA: TGTGCCAGCAGCTTTACGCAGGCTGGGGCCAACGTCCTGACTTTC. The whole variable domain, filled in from reference TRBV7-8 and TRBJ2-6, reads GAGVSQSPRYKVAKRGQDVALRCDPISGHVSLFWYQQALGQGPEFLTYFQNEAQLDKSGLPSDRFFAERPEGSVSTLKIQRTQQEDSAVYLCASSFTQAGANVLTFGAGSRLTVL.

This chain links TRBV5-1 with TRBJ2-7, with TRBD1 matching 9 bases. The germline V gene encodes CDR1 SGHRS and CDR2 YFSETQ. V gave up 0 bases and J gave up 12 bases; unmatched junction bases: 7. The CDR3 is 13 amino acids. CDR3 amino acids: CASSLEQGAHPYF. The CDR3 coding sequence is TGCGCCAGCAGCTTGGAACAGGGGGCTCATCCGTACTTC. The variable domain in full, completed from reference TRBV5-1 and TRBJ2-7, reads KAGVTQTPRYLIKTRGQQVTLSCSPISGHRSVSWYQQTPGQGLQFLFEYFSETQRNKGNFPGRFSGRQFSNSRSEMNVSTLELGDSALYLCASSLEQGAHPYFGPGTRLTVT.

V and J are TRBV2 and TRBJ2-7; D is unresolved. The CDR3 loop spans 14 amino acids. V lost 4 bases and J lost 6, with 16 bases in between. In germline, CDR1 is SNHLY, CDR2 FYNNEI. The CDR3 region has the DNA TGTGCCAGCAGTGCTAAGTGGGCGCCGAGCGAGCAGTACTTC. It translates to CASSAKWAPSEQYF.

The chain recombines TRBV5-1 with TRBJ2-3; D may be TRBD2 (6 bases). The CDR3 contains 13 residues. CDR1 SGHRS and CDR2 YFSETQ come from the germline V gene. V lost 5 bases, J lost 6 bases, and 13 bases lay in between. As DNA, the CDR3 is TGCGCCAGCAGGGGGGGTGTCCGGGATACGCAGTATTTT. It specifies CASRGGVRDTQYF.

This clone was found once. The chain employs TRBV7-9 and TRBJ2-5; D gene ambiguous. Germline V CDR1 and CDR2: SEHNR, FQNEAQ (reference sequence). This CDR3 has 13 amino acids. V shed 0 bases and J shed 5 bases, with 7 bases lying between them. CDR3 sequence: CASSLASWETQYF. The CDR3 DNA follows: TGTGCCAGCAGCTTAGCTAGTTGGGAGACCCAGTACTTC.

This clone was counted ten times or more. In nucleotides, the CDR3 is TGCGCCAGCAGCCAAAGACTAGCGGGGGGAAAAGAGACCCAGTACTTC. It yields the protein CASSQRLAGGKETQYF. This chain connects TRBV4-1 to TRBJ2-5; TRBD2 matches 13 bases. With 2 bases clipped from V and 3 bases from J, the junction kept 3 bases outside the gene matches. Germline V CDR1 and CDR2: MGHRA, YSYEKL. The CDR3 spans 16 residues.

The chain employs TRBV4-3 and TRBJ1-3, with 9 bases lining up with TRBD1. This CDR3 has 16 amino acids. V lost 1 base, J lost 4 bases, and 5 bases stayed unmatched. Germline V CDR1 and CDR2: LGHNA, YSLEER. As DNA, the CDR3 is TGCGCCAGCAGCCAAGCGGACAGGGGTAACGGAAACACCATATATTTT. Translated, it gives CASSQADRGNGNTIYF.

The chain has TRBV4-3 and TRBJ2-7; 7 bases line up with TRBD2. CDR3 length equals 14 residues. Unmatched junction bases numbered 4, after V lost 1 base and J lost 4 bases. Germline V gene data show CDR1 as LGHNA and CDR2 as YSLEER. The CDR3, as DNA: TGCGCCAGCAGCCAAGTCGCGGGGGTTTACGAGCAGTACTTC. This gives the protein CASSQVAGVYEQYF.

This sequence joins TRBV2 and TRBJ2-6, with D unresolved. The CDR3 runs to 15 residues. V shed 7 bases and J shed 0 bases, with 10 bases lying between them. Germline V CDR1 and CDR2: SNHLY, FYNNEI. The CDR3 protein is CASNNRNSGANVLTF. The DNA of the CDR3 is TGTGCCAGCAACAACCGCAACTCTGGGGCCAACGTCCTGACTTTC. Full variable domain (remainder filled in from reference TRBV2 and TRBJ2-6): EPEVTQTPSHQVTQMGQEVILRCVPISNHLYFYWYRQILGQKVEFLVSFYNNEISEKSEIFDDQFSVERPDGSNFTLKIRSTKLEDSAMYFCASNNRNSGANVLTFGAGSRLTVL.

V is TRBV9 and J is TRBJ2-2; D is ambiguous. Germline CDR1 SGDLS, CDR2 YYNGEE. Trimming pared 0 bases from V and 5 bases from J, leaving 11 bases between. The CDR3 runs 15 residues. The CDR3 coding sequence is TGTGCCAGCAGCGTAGCGGTAGCCCCTACCGGGGAGCTGTTTTTT. Residues: CASSVAVAPTGELFF.

The chain couples TRBV4-3 to TRBJ2-7, with D possibly matching TRBD1 (6 bases). The germline CDR1 and CDR2 sequences are LGHNA and YSLEER. Trimming took 4 bases from V and 6 from J, leaving 13 bases between them. This CDR3 has 13 amino acids. The CDR3 DNA sequence: TGCGCCAGCAGCCCCGCACAGGGTCTCGAGCAGTACTTC. This codes for CASSPAQGLEQYF.